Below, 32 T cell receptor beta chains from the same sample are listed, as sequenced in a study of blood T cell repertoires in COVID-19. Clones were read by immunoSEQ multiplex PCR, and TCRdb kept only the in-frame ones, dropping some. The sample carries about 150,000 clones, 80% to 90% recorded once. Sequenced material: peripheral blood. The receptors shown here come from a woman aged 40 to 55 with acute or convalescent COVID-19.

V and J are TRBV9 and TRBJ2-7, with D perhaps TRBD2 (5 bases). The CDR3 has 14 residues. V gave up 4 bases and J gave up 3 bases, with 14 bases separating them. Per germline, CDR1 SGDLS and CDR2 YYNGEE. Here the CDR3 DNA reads TGTGCCAGCAGCCCAACTAGTTCCATCTACGAGCAGTACTTC. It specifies CASSPTSSIYEQYF.

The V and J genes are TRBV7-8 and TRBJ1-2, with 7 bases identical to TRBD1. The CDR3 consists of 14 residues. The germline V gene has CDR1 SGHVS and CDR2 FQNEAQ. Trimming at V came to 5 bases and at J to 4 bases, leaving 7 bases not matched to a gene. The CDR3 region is CASSATTGVYGYTF. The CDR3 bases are TGTGCCAGCAGCGCCACTACAGGGGTCTATGGCTACACCTTC.

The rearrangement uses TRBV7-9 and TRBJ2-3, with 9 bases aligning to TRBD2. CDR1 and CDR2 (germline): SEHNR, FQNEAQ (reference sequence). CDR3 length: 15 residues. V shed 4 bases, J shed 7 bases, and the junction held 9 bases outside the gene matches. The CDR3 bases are TGTGCCAGCAGCTCGATAGCGGGGGCCGGATATACGCAGTATTTT. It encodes CASSSIAGAGYTQYF.

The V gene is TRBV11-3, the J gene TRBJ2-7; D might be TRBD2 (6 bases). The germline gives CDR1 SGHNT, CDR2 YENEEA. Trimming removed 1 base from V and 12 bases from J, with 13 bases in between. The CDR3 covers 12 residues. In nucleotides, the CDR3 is TGTGCCAGCAGCTTAGTTGGCGGGGACCGGTACTTC. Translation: CASSLVGGDRYF.

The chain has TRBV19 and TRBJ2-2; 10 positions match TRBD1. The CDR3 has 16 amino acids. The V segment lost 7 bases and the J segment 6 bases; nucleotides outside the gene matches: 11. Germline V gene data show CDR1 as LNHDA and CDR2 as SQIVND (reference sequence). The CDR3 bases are TGTGCCAGTACTAATCCGGGACAGGGGTGGGCCGGGGAGCTGTTTTTT. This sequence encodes CASTNPGQGWAGELFF.

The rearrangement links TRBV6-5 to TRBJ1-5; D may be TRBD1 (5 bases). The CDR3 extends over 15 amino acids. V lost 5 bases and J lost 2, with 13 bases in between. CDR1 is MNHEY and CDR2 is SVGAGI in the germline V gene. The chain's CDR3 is CASSLGWGGNQPQHF. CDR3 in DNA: TGTGCCAGCAGTCTGGGATGGGGGGGCAATCAGCCCCAGCATTTT.

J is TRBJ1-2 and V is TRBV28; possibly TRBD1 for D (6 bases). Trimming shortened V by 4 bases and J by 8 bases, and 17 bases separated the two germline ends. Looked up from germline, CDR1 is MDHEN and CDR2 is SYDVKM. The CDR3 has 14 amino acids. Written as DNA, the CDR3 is TGTGCCAGCAGTTCGGACGGTTTGCAGGGGGGCTACACCTTC. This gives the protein CASSSDGLQGGYTF.

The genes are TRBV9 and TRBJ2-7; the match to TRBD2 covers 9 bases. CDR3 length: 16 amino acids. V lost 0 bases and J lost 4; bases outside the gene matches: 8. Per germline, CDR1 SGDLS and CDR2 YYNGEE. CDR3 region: CASSVAPAAGGYEQYF. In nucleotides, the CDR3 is TGTGCCAGCAGCGTAGCCCCCGCAGCGGGAGGTTACGAGCAGTACTTC. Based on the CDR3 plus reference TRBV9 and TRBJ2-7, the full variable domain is DSGVTQTPKHLITATGQRVTLRCSPRSGDLSVYWYQQSLDQGLQFLIQYYNGEERAKGNILERFSAQQFPDLHSELNLSSLELGDSALYFCASSVAPAAGGYEQYFGPGTRLTVT.

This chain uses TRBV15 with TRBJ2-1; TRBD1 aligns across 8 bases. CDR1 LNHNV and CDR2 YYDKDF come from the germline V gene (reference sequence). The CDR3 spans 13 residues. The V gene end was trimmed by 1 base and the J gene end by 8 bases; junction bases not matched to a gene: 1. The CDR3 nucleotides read TGTGCCACCAGCAGAGGGACAGGGTATGAGCAGTTCTTC. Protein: CATSRGTGYEQFF.

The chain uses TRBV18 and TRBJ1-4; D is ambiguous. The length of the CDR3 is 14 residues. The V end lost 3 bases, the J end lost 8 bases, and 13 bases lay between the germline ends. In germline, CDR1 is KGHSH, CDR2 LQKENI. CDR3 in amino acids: CASSPPTEREKLFF. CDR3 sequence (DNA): TGTGCCAGCTCACCTCCTACCGAGAGAGAAAAACTGTTTTTT. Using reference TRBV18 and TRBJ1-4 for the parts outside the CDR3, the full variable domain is NAGVMQNPRHLVRRRGQEARLRCSPMKGHSHVYWYRQLPEEGLKFMVYLQKENIIDESGMPKERFSAEFPKEGPSILRIQQVVRGDSAAYFCASSPPTEREKLFFGSGTQLSVL.

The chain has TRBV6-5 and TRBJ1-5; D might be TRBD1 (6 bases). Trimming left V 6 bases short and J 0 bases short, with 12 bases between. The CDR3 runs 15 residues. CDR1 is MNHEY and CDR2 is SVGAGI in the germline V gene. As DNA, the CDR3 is TGTGCCAGCAGACAGGACAGAAATAGCAATCAGCCCCAGCATTTT. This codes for CASRQDRNSNQPQHF.

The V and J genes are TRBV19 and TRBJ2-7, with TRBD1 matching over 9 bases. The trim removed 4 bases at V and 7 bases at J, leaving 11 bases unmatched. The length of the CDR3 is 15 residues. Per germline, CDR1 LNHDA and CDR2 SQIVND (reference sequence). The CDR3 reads CASSTFWIQGAEQYF. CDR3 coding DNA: TGTGCCAGTAGTACTTTCTGGATACAGGGGGCTGAGCAGTACTTC.

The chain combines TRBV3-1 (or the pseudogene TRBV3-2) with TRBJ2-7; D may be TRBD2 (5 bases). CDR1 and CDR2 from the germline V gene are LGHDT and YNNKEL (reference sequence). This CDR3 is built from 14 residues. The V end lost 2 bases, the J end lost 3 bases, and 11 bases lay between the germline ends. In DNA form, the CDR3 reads TGTGCCAGCAGCCAACTCCCGGGAATCTACGAGCAGTACTTC. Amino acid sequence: CASSQLPGIYEQYF.

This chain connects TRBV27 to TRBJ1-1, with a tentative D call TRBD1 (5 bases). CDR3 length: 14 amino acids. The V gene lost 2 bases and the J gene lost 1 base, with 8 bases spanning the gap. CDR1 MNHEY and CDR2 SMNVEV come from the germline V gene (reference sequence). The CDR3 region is CASSLGHPNTEAFF. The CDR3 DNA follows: TGTGCCAGCAGTTTAGGACACCCGAACACTGAAGCTTTCTTT.

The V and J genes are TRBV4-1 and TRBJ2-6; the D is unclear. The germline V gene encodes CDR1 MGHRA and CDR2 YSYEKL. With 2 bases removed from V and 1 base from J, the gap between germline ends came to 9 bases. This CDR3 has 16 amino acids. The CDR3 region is CASSQPIESGANVLTF. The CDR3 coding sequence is TGCGCCAGCAGCCAACCGATCGAGTCTGGGGCCAACGTCCTGACTTTC.

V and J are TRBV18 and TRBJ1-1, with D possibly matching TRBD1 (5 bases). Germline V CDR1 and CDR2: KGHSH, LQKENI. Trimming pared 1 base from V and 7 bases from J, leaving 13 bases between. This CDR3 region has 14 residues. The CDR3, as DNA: TGTGCCAGCTCACCACTCCCACAGGATCATGAAGCTTTCTTT. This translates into CASSPLPQDHEAFF. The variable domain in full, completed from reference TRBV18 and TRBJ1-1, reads NAGVMQNPRHLVRRRGQEARLRCSPMKGHSHVYWYRQLPEEGLKFMVYLQKENIIDESGMPKERFSAEFPKEGPSILRIQQVVRGDSAAYFCASSPLPQDHEAFFGQGTRLTVV.

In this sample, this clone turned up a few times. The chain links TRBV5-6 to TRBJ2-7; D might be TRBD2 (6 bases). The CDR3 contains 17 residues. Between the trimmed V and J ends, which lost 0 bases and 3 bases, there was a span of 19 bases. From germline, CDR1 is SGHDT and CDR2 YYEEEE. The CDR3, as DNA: TGTGCCAGCAGCTTGGCCGGTTTCCGGGACTCAGACTACGAGCAGTACTTC. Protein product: CASSLAGFRDSDYEQYF.

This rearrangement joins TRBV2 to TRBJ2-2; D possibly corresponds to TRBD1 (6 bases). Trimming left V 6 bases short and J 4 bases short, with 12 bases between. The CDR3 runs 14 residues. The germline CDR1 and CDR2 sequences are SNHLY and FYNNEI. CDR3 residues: CASSPDRRTGELFF. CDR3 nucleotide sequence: TGTGCCAGCAGCCCAGACAGGCGCACCGGGGAGCTGTTTTTT.

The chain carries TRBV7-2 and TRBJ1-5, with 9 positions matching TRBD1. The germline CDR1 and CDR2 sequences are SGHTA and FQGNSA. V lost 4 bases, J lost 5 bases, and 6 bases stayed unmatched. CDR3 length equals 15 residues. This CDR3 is CASSSGQGGHQPQHF. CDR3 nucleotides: TGTGCCAGCAGCTCGGGACAGGGAGGACATCAGCCCCAGCATTTT.

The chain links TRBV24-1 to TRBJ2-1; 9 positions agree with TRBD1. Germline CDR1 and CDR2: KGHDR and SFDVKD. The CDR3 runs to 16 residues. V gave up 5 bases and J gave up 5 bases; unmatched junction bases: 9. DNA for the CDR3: TGTGCCACCAGTGCCAACCGGGACAGGGCCCACAATGAGCAGTTCTTC. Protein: CATSANRDRAHNEQFF.

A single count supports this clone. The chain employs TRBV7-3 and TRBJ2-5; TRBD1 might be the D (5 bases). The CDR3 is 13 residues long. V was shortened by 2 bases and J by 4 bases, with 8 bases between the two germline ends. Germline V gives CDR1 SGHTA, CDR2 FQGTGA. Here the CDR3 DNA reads TGTGCCAGCAGCTTAGGACAAAGAGAGACCCAGTACTTC. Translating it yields CASSLGQRETQYF.

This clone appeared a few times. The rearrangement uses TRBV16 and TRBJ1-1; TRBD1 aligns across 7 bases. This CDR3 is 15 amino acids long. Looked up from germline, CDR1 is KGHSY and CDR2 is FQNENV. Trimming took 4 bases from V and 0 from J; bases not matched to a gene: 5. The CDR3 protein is CASSLTGPMNTEAFF. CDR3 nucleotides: TGTGCCAGCAGCCTGACAGGGCCCATGAACACTGAAGCTTTCTTT.

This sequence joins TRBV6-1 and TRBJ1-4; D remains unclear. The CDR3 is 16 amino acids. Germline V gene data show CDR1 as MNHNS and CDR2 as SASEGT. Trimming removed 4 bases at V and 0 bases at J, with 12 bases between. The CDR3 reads CASSAEPVTTNEKLFF. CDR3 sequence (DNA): TGTGCCAGCAGTGCGGAGCCCGTAACAACTAATGAAAAACTGTTTTTT.

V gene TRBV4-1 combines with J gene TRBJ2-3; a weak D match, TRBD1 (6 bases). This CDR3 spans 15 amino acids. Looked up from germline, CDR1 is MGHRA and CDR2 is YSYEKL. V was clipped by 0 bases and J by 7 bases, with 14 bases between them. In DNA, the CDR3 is TGCGCCAGCAGCCAAGAGAGCCAGGGGAGAAATACGCAGTATTTT. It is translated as CASSQESQGRNTQYF.

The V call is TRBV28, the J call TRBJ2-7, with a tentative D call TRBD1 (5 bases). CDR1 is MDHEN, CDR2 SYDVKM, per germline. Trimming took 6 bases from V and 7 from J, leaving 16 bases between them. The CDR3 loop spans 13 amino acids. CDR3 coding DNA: TGTGCCAGCAGAATGACAGTCGCGAGTGAGCAGTACTTC. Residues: CASRMTVASEQYF.

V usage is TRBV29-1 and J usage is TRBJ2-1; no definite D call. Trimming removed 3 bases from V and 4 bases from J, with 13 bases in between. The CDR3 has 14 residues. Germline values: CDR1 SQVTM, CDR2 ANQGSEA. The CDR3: CSVDNSPPYNEQFF. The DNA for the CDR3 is TGCAGCGTTGATAACAGTCCCCCTTACAATGAGCAGTTCTTC.

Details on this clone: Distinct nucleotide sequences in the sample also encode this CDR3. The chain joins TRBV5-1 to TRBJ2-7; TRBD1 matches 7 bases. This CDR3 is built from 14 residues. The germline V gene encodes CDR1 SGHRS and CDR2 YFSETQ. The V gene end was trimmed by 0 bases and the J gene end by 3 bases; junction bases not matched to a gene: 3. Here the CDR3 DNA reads TGCGCCAGCAGCTTGGGACAGGGTAACTACGAGCAGTACTTC. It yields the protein CASSLGQGNYEQYF.

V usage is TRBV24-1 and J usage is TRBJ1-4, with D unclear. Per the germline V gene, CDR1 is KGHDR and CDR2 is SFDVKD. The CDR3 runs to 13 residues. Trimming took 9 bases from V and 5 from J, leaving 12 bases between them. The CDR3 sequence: CATHRRINEKLFF. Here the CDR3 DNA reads TGTGCCACCCATCGGAGAATCAATGAAAAACTGTTTTTT.

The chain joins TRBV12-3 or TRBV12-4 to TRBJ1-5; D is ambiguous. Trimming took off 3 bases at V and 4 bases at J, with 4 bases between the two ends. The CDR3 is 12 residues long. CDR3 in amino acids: CASSFGNQPQHF. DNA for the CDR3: TGTGCCAGCAGTTTCGGGAATCAGCCCCAGCATTTT.

CDR3 amino acids: CASSQGGQGVAGELFF. The DNA of the CDR3 is TGTGCCAGCAGCCAAGGGGGGCAGGGAGTAGCCGGGGAGCTGTTTTTT. The chain recombines TRBV4-2 with TRBJ2-2, with D possibly being TRBD1 (6 bases). Germline assignment: CDR1 LGHNA and CDR2 YNFKEQ. Trimming removed 1 base at V and 6 bases at J, with 15 bases between. CDR3 size: 16 residues.

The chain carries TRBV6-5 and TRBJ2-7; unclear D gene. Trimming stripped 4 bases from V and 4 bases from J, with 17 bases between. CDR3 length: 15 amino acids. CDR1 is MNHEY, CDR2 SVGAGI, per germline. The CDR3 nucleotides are TGTGCCAGCAGTTTTCTTTCAACAGAGATGTACGAGCAGTACTTC. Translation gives CASSFLSTEMYEQYF.

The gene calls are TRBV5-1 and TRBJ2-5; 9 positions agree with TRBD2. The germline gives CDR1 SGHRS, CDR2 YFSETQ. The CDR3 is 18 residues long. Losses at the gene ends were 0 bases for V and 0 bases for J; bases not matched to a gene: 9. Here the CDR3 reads CASSLVGTSKTYQETQYF. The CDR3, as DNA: TGCGCCAGCAGCTTGGTGGGGACTAGCAAGACCTACCAAGAGACCCAGTACTTC. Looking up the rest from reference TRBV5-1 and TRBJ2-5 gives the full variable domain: KAGVTQTPRYLIKTRGQQVTLSCSPISGHRSVSWYQQTPGQGLQFLFEYFSETQRNKGNFPGRFSGRQFSNSRSEMNVSTLELGDSALYLCASSLVGTSKTYQETQYFGPGTRLLVL.